What follows are 4 T cell receptor beta chains derived from one specimen sequenced in a study of T cell responses to AZD1222 COVID-19 vaccine. The method was immunoSEQ multiplex PCR; TCRdb's version includes in-frame clones alone and lacks a portion of them. The table has around 120,000 clones, 80% to 90% seen once; the top ten hold around 3.9%. The sample here was peripheral blood, taken on day 0 of MenACWY control vaccination. The receptors here all came from an adult in good health.

The chain couples TRBV9 to TRBJ1-2; tentatively, D is TRBD1 (6 bases). Trimming removed 4 bases at V and 8 bases at J, with 18 bases between. CDR3 size: 14 residues. CDR1 is SGDLS and CDR2 is YYNGEE in the germline V gene. As DNA, the CDR3 is TGTGCCAGCAGCCCGGCAATGGGGGGGGGCGGCTACACCTTC. Translated: CASSPAMGGGGYTF.

This rearrangement joins TRBV19 to TRBJ1-4; the D gene is possibly TRBD1 (6 bases). Germline CDR1 LNHDA, CDR2 SQIVND (reference sequence). V was pared by 5 bases and J by 7 bases, with 23 bases between. The CDR3 covers 17 residues. The CDR3 loop is CASSWGQRGTRSEKLFF. The CDR3 DNA follows: TGTGCCAGTAGTTGGGGGCAAAGGGGCACGAGAAGTGAAAAACTGTTTTTT.

The V call is TRBV2, the J call TRBJ1-5, with D unresolved. Germline values: CDR1 SNHLY, CDR2 FYNNEI. V was shortened by 6 bases and J by 0 bases, with 12 bases between the two germline ends. This CDR3 has 15 residues. The CDR3 DNA reads as TGTGCCAGCAGGGGGTGGGTACATAGCAATCAGCCCCAGCATTTT. It is translated as CASRGWVHSNQPQHF.

This rearrangement joins TRBV18 to TRBJ1-1; 7 bases agree with TRBD1. The V segment lost 1 base and the J segment 1 base; nucleotides outside the gene matches: 3. From germline, CDR1 is KGHSH and CDR2 LQKENI. This CDR3 region has 15 residues. This chain's CDR3 is CASSPLGQRNTEAFF. CDR3 DNA sequence: TGTGCCAGCTCACCACTGGGACAGCGGAACACTGAAGCTTTCTTT.